The 19 T cell receptor beta chains reported below all come from one sample, sequenced in a study of blood T cell repertoires in COVID-19. Sequencing was performed with immunoSEQ multiplex PCR; in TCRdb, only in-frame clones are kept and a portion is missing. The sample holds about 40,000 clones, about 90% seen once. Input material: peripheral blood. Source of these receptors: a man aged 55-75 years with acute or convalescent COVID-19.

V is TRBV6-5 and J is TRBJ2-7, with 11 bases lining up with TRBD1. Germline values: CDR1 MNHEY, CDR2 SVGAGI. V was clipped by 6 bases and J by 3 bases; unmatched bases: 4. This CDR3 is built from 14 residues. The CDR3 protein is CASSLGTGGYEQYF. For the CDR3, the DNA is TGTGCCAGCAGCCTCGGGACAGGGGGCTACGAGCAGTACTTC.

The chain employs TRBV10-3 and TRBJ2-7, with no clear D. The V end lost 6 bases, the J end lost 3 bases, and 6 bases lay between the germline ends. CDR3 length equals 11 residues. CDR1 and CDR2 (germline): ENHRY, SYGVKD. CDR3 coding DNA: TGTGCCATCAGCCTAGACTACGAGCAGTACTTC. This codes for CAISLDYEQYF.

The chain couples TRBV18 to TRBJ2-3, with D tentatively TRBD2 (6 bases). Looked up from germline, CDR1 is KGHSH and CDR2 is LQKENI. With 2 bases removed from V and 5 bases from J, the gap between germline ends came to 20 bases. The CDR3 spans 17 residues. The CDR3 nucleotides are TGTGCCAGCTCACCAGCGGGACCCCACGCACGGGGAGATACGCAGTATTTT. Amino acid sequence: CASSPAGPHARGDTQYF.

The chain has TRBV27 and TRBJ1-2; D gene uncertain. The CDR3 length is 14 residues. The ends were cut back, 9 bases at V and 0 bases at J, with 14 bases in the middle. Germline V gene data show CDR1 as MNHEY and CDR2 as SMNVEV (reference sequence). In nucleotides, the CDR3 is TGTGCCAGTAAAACGGTGGGAGCTAACTATGGCTACACCTTC. Encoded protein: CASKTVGANYGYTF.

V is TRBV21-1 and J is TRBJ2-2; the tabulated D call, TRBD2, remains unverified against the DNA. TRBV21-1 is described as a pseudogene. The CDR3 sequence is 17 residues long. The CDR3 DNA follows: TGTGCCAGCAGCAACTCGGCGGTATACGGATCCACCGGGGAGCTGTTTTTT. It encodes CASSNSAVYGSTGELFF.

The rearrangement uses TRBV5-5 and TRBJ2-2; D call uncertain. Germline V gene lookup returns CDR1 SGHKS and CDR2 YYEKEE (reference sequence). Trimming left V 4 bases short and J 8 bases short, with 12 bases between. CDR3 length: 13 amino acids. The CDR3 DNA sequence: TGTGCCAGCAGCCACTCGCCCCTGGGGGAGCTGTTTTTT. It codes for CASSHSPLGELFF.

The chain couples TRBV5-4 to TRBJ1-1; possible D gene TRBD1, 5 bases. The CDR3 is 14 amino acids. V was pared by 5 bases and J by 2 bases, with 13 bases between. The germline CDR1 and CDR2 sequences are SGHNT and YYREEE (reference sequence). The DNA of the CDR3 is TGTGCCAGCAGTGTGGTGGGGCATAACACTGAAGCTTTCTTT. Residues: CASSVVGHNTEAFF.

This rearrangement joins TRBV12-5 to TRBJ1-4, with 8 nucleotides matching TRBD1. The germline V gene has CDR1 LGHNT and CDR2 FRNRAP. The trim removed 4 bases at V and 6 bases at J, leaving 4 bases unmatched. The CDR3 totals 14 residues. The CDR3 DNA sequence: TGTGCTAGTGGTTCCGACAGGGGATATGAAAAACTGTTTTTT. Its protein is CASGSDRGYEKLFF. Looking up the rest from reference TRBV12-5 and TRBJ1-4 gives the full variable domain: DARVTQTPRHKVTEMGQEVTMRCQPILGHNTVFWYRQTMMQGLELLAYFRNRAPLDDSGMPKDRFSAEMPDATLATLKIQPSEPRDSAVYFCASGSDRGYEKLFFGSGTQLSVL.

This clone has a single count. V and J are TRBV10-3 and TRBJ2-2; 8 bases match TRBD1. The CDR3 runs to 15 residues. Germline-derived CDR1 and CDR2 are ENHRY and SYGVKD. Trimming at V came to 7 bases and at J to 0 bases, leaving 4 bases not matched to a gene. CDR3 residues: CAIKGTGANTGELFF. CDR3 DNA sequence: TGTGCCATCAAAGGGACAGGTGCGAACACCGGGGAGCTGTTTTTT.

This chain uses TRBV19 with TRBJ2-7, with a possible D match to TRBD1 (6 bases). CDR1 LNHDA and CDR2 SQIVND come from the germline V gene (reference sequence). The CDR3 runs 14 residues. Between the trimmed V and J ends, which lost 1 base and 3 bases, there was a span of 10 bases. For the CDR3, the DNA is TGTGCCAGTAGTATAGGGGCAGGGGACTACGAGCAGTACGTC. Translating it yields CASSIGAGDYEQYV.

V usage is TRBV7-8 and J usage is TRBJ1-2; TRBD1 might be the D (5 bases). Germline lookup yields CDR1 SGHVS and CDR2 FQNEAQ. The CDR3 extends over 16 amino acids. V was clipped by 5 bases and J by 7 bases, with 23 bases between them. The CDR3 DNA sequence: TGTGCCAGCAGCCTTTTGGGGGAGGGGCTTGTAGGTGGCTACACCTTC. Its protein is CASSLLGEGLVGGYTF.

The chain couples TRBV10-1 to TRBJ2-1; D remains ambiguous. Germline values: CDR1 WNHNN, CDR2 SYGVQD (reference sequence). V was clipped by 6 bases and J by 0 bases, with 12 bases between them. The CDR3 spans 15 residues. CDR3 sequence: CASSSDRSSYNEQFF. The CDR3 region has the DNA TGCGCCAGCAGCTCAGATAGGAGCTCCTACAATGAGCAGTTCTTC.

This CDR3 is CASSSGTPEQYF. The CDR3, as DNA: TGTGCCAGCAGCTCCGGGACTCCAGAGCAGTACTTC. The genes are TRBV6-2 or TRBV6-3 and TRBJ2-7; possibly TRBD2 for D (6 bases). CDR1 is MNHEY, CDR2 SVGEGT, per germline. V shed 6 bases and J shed 7 bases, with 13 bases lying between them. This CDR3 comprises 12 residues.

The chain is built from TRBV29-1 and TRBJ2-3, with 8 nucleotides matching TRBD1. This CDR3 has 14 residues. Unmatched junction bases numbered 14, after V lost 8 bases and J lost 7 bases. Germline V gene sequence: CDR1 SQVTM, CDR2 ANQGSEA. In DNA form, the CDR3 reads TGCAGCTTAAGGACAGGGCTGGCAGATTATACGCAGTATTTT. It specifies CSLRTGLADYTQYF.

This chain joins TRBV2 and TRBJ1-5; perhaps TRBD1 as D (5 bases). The CDR3 covers 14 residues. V lost 6 bases, J lost 5 bases, and 14 bases lay in between. Germline V gives CDR1 SNHLY, CDR2 FYNNEI. Here the CDR3 reads CASREGTSDQPQHF. CDR3 nucleotides: TGTGCCAGCAGGGAGGGGACCTCTGATCAGCCCCAGCATTTT.

The CDR3 is CASSYGEYNEQFF. The CDR3 DNA is TGTGCCAGCAGTTACGGGGAGTACAATGAGCAGTTCTTC. This chain connects TRBV6-5 to TRBJ2-1, with a tentative D call TRBD2 (5 bases). The V and J ends lost 2 bases and 4 bases respectively, with 6 bases between them. In germline, CDR1 is MNHEY, CDR2 SVGAGI. The CDR3 length is 13 residues.

The chain combines TRBV10-1 with TRBJ2-1; TRBD2 aligns across 7 bases. The V and J ends lost 7 bases and 2 bases, in that order; junction bases with no gene match: 8. The CDR3 has 15 amino acids. Germline V gives CDR1 WNHNN, CDR2 SYGVQD (reference sequence). The CDR3 region is CASTAGEGPYNEQFF. The CDR3 DNA follows: TGCGCCAGCACGGCCGGGGAGGGGCCCTACAATGAGCAGTTCTTC.

V is TRBV6-5 and J is TRBJ2-5, with 10 positions matching TRBD2. Germline V gives CDR1 MNHEY, CDR2 SVGAGI. Trimming cost V 6 bases and J 2 bases; bases outside gene matches: 3. The CDR3 has 14 amino acids. The CDR3 is CASSRGLAQETQYF. The CDR3 nucleotides are TGTGCCAGCAGCCGGGGACTAGCGCAAGAGACCCAGTACTTC.

The chain links TRBV29-1 to TRBJ1-1; the D is unclear. Germline-derived CDR1 and CDR2 are SQVTM and ANQGSEA. Trimming removed 4 bases from V and 10 bases from J, with 4 bases in between. This CDR3 is 8 amino acids long. CDR3 sequence (DNA): TGCAGCGTTGGCGTAGCTTTCTTT. Its protein is CSVGVAFF.